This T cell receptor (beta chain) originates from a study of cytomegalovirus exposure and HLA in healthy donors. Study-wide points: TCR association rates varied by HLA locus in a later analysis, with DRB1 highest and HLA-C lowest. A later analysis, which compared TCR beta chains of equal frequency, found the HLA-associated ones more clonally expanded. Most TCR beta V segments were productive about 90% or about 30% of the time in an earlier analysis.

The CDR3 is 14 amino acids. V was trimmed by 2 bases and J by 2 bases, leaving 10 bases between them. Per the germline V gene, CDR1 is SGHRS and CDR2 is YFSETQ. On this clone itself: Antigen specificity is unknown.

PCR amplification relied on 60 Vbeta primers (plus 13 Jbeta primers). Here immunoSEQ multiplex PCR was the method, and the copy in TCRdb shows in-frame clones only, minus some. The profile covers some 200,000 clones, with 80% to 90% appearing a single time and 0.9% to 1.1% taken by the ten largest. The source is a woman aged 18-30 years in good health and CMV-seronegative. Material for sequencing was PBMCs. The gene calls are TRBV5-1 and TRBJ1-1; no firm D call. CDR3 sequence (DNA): TGCGCCAGCAGCTTACAGTCTCGAAACACTGAAGCTTTCTTT. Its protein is CASSLQSRNTEAFF.